These 6 T cell receptor beta chains share one sample of origin, sequenced in a study of T cells in localized non-small cell lung cancer. Measured with immunoSEQ multiplex PCR; TCRdb has only the in-frame clones, and not every one. The top ten hold approximately 18% of the sample, which has tens of thousands of clones, roughly 88% seen once. Source: peripheral blood mononuclear cells, taken before any cancer treatment. The origin of the receptors is a man between 40 and 75 years old with stage III lung adenocarcinoma.

As DNA, the CDR3 is TGTGCCAGCAGCTTGGCCCTTACAGGACCTGCGTCCTACGAGCAGTACTTC. As protein: CASSLALTGPASYEQYF. V usage is TRBV5-4 and J usage is TRBJ2-7; possibly TRBD1 for D (5 bases). V dropped 0 bases and J dropped 1 base, with 17 bases sitting between them. The germline V gene encodes CDR1 SGHNT and CDR2 YYREEE (reference sequence). This CDR3 contains 17 residues.

The V gene is TRBV13, the J gene TRBJ2-7; a weak D match, TRBD2 (6 bases). This CDR3 comprises 17 residues. Germline V gene data show CDR1 as PRHDT and CDR2 as FYEKMQ (reference sequence). V gave up 4 bases and J gave up 3 bases, with 22 bases separating them. The CDR3 sequence: CASSYGTAGSDIYEQYF. Here the CDR3 DNA reads TGTGCCAGCAGCTATGGGACCGCGGGGTCTGACATCTACGAGCAGTACTTC.

The genes are TRBV6-1 and TRBJ2-3; 9 bases are a match to TRBD1. The germline V gene has CDR1 MNHNS and CDR2 SASEGT. The V gene end was trimmed by 6 bases and the J gene end by 1 base; junction bases not matched to a gene: 2. This CDR3 contains 14 residues. CDR3 sequence reads: CASRDRGGTDTQYF. In DNA, the CDR3 is TGTGCCAGCAGGGACAGGGGAGGCACAGATACGCAGTATTTT.

The chain links TRBV2 to TRBJ1-1; D is perhaps TRBD1 (6 bases). Germline assignment: CDR1 SNHLY and CDR2 FYNNEI. With 8 bases removed from V and 4 bases from J, the gap between germline ends came to 17 bases. CDR3 length: 14 residues. The CDR3 nucleotides are TGTGCCAGCGATAACAGGGATTTGTCCACTGAAGCTTTCTTT. It encodes CASDNRDLSTEAFF.

The chain carries TRBV7-2 and TRBJ2-3, with a possible D match to TRBD1 (5 bases). V was pared by 0 bases and J by 4 bases, with 11 bases between. Germline V gene sequence: CDR1 SGHTA, CDR2 FQGNSA. This CDR3 is 15 amino acids long. The CDR3 bases are TGTGCCAGCAGCTTAGCCGTGCAGGGCGCAGATACGCAGTATTTT. Translated, it gives CASSLAVQGADTQYF.

This chain joins TRBV5-1 and TRBJ1-5; D unresolved. Germline assignment: CDR1 SGHRS and CDR2 YFSETQ. Trimming removed 4 bases from V and 3 bases from J, with 11 bases in between. The CDR3 has 14 amino acids. The CDR3 region has the DNA TGCGCCAGCAGCCTGACGGGAAACAATCAGCCCCAGCATTTT. It encodes CASSLTGNNQPQHF.